A single sample is the source of the 20 T cell receptor beta chains below, sequenced in a study of metastatic and nonmetastatic thyroid tumors. TCRdb reassembled clones from the PCR reads with MiXCR. Of more than 35,000 clones listed, 13% are singletons. Nobody among the patients had been given any treatment before thyroid surgery. Sequenced sample: blood. The receptors originated from a female donor with papillary thyroid cancer or a benign thyroid nodule (not recorded which). Some clones in this sample may be carry-over from other donors' samples.

The J gene is TRBJ1-2, the V gene TRBV7-2; 9 positions match TRBD1. V gave up 5 bases and J gave up 2 bases; unmatched junction bases: 6. CDR1 is SGHTA, CDR2 FQGNSA, per germline. CDR3 length: 15 amino acids. The chain's CDR3 is CASSDTGQGNYGYTF. The CDR3 nucleotides are TGTGCCAGCAGCGACACTGGACAGGGGAACTATGGCTACACCTTC.

This clone showed up just a few times. The J gene is TRBJ1-2, the V gene TRBV6-1, with 8 positions matching TRBD1. Germline values: CDR1 MNHNS, CDR2 SASEGT. The CDR3 consists of 15 residues. V shed 3 bases, J shed 2 bases, and the junction held 5 bases outside the gene matches. CDR3 nucleotides: TGTGCCAGCAGTGAGGGGGGACAGGAGAACTATGGCTACACCTTC. Translation gives CASSEGGQENYGYTF.

The V and J genes are TRBV5-1 and TRBJ1-2; D gene ambiguous. The CDR3 loop spans 14 amino acids. V lost 5 bases to trimming and J lost 0 bases, with 11 bases between them. CDR1 is SGHRS, CDR2 YFSETQ, per germline. CDR3 sequence reads: CASSIGQPNYGYTF. The CDR3 DNA reads TGCGCCAGCAGTATAGGTCAGCCTAACTATGGCTACACCTTC.

The chain recombines TRBV20-1 with TRBJ2-5; TRBD2 matches at 15 bases. With 0 bases clipped from V and 1 base from J, the junction kept 9 bases outside the gene matches. Germline V lookup: CDR1 DFQATT, CDR2 SNEGSKA (reference sequence). The CDR3 totals 19 residues. The CDR3 DNA reads as TGCAGTGCTAGAGATCTGCGGACTAGCGGGAGGGCCTCCCAAGAGACCCAGTACTTC. Its protein product is CSARDLRTSGRASQETQYF.

This clone was counted ten times or more. The rearrangement uses TRBV7-9 and TRBJ2-3; 9 bases are shared with TRBD1. The V gene's germline CDR1 is SEHNR and CDR2 FQNEAQ (reference sequence). The ends lost 5 bases at V and 3 bases at J; junction bases unmatched: 6. CDR3 length: 15 residues. In DNA, the CDR3 is TGTGCCAGCAGCACTACAGGGGGCGAAACAGATACGCAGTATTTT. This sequence encodes CASSTTGGETDTQYF.

The chain uses TRBV12-3 or TRBV12-4 and TRBJ1-1, with D maybe TRBD1 (6 bases). CDR3 length equals 15 residues. Trimming pared 4 bases from V and 1 base from J, leaving 13 bases between. The CDR3 region has the DNA TGTGCCAGCAGTTGGGGGGCAGGCAGGAACACTGAAGCTTTCTTT. This sequence encodes CASSWGAGRNTEAFF.

This clone came up a few times. The chain is built from TRBV9 and TRBJ1-6, with 7 nucleotides matching TRBD1. Trimming cost V 3 bases and J 7 bases; bases outside gene matches: 10. The CDR3 is made up of 16 amino acids. In germline, CDR1 is SGDLS, CDR2 YYNGEE. The chain's CDR3 is CASSGYRGKYNSPLHF. The CDR3 DNA sequence: TGTGCCAGCAGCGGCTACAGGGGTAAGTACAATTCACCCCTCCACTTT.

This clone came up once. The J gene is TRBJ1-2, the V gene TRBV27, with D uncertain. The CDR3 consists of 15 residues. CDR1 is MNHEY and CDR2 is SMNVEV in the germline V gene (reference sequence). Between the trimmed V and J ends, which lost 3 bases and 7 bases, there was a span of 18 bases. The CDR3 here is CASSFRAAARAGYTF. CDR3 DNA sequence: TGTGCCAGCAGTTTTCGTGCGGCGGCGCGAGCTGGCTACACCTTC.

The chain joins TRBV6-1 to TRBJ1-2; D ambiguous. The CDR3 has 15 amino acids. Trimming removed 6 bases at V and 3 bases at J, with 17 bases between. Germline CDR1 and CDR2: MNHNS and SASEGT. The CDR3 nucleotides are TGTGCCAGCAGCTTGGACGTCGGGGTCTACTATGGCTACACCTTC. Amino acids: CASSLDVGVYYGYTF.

Comments on this clone: The junction differs from germline at one of its ends, possibly a read error. This chain connects TRBV28 to TRBJ2-2, with D possibly called TRBD1 or TRBD2 (6 bases each). The germline V gene encodes CDR1 MDHEN and CDR2 SYDVKM. The CDR3 runs to 15 residues. CDR3 nucleotides: TGTGCCAGCAGTTTAGGGGGGCAGTGCACCTGGGAGCTGTTTTTT. This gives the protein CASSLGGQCTWELFF.

The chain couples TRBV5-1 to TRBJ1-1; D remains ambiguous. Germline loops: CDR1 SGHRS, CDR2 YFSETQ. The V end lost 4 bases, the J end lost 6 bases, and 13 bases lay between the germline ends. This CDR3 spans 13 amino acids. The chain's CDR3 is CASSPLRGSEAFF. CDR3 coding DNA: TGCGCCAGCAGCCCGCTCCGGGGATCTGAAGCTTTCTTT.

This clone has a count of ten or more. The chain employs TRBV2 and TRBJ2-1; the D is unclear. The CDR3 sequence is 13 residues long. V was cut by 7 bases and J by 2 bases, with 9 bases left in between. The germline V gene encodes CDR1 SNHLY and CDR2 FYNNEI. The CDR3 bases are TGTGCCAGCATCCTATCTGCCTACAATGAGCAGTTCTTC. It codes for CASILSAYNEQFF.

This clone was picked up many times. A much larger clone differs by one base, so this may be a read error. Other nucleotide sequences in the sample specify the same CDR3. The rearrangement joins TRBV19 to TRBJ2-7, with 9 bases fitting TRBD1. The CDR3 has 15 residues. The V gene's germline CDR1 is LNHDA and CDR2 SQIVND (reference sequence). V gave up 2 bases and J gave up 7 bases; unmatched junction bases: 9. This CDR3 is CASSISGTGFSEQYF. The CDR3 DNA reads as TGTGCCAGTAGTATAAGCGGGACAGGGTTTAGTGAGCAGTACTTC.

This clone has ten or more counts. The chain recombines TRBV27 with TRBJ1-5, with D unclear. The CDR3 sequence is 12 residues long. Per germline, CDR1 MNHEY and CDR2 SMNVEV (reference sequence). Trimming pared 5 bases from V and 5 bases from J, leaving 7 bases between. In DNA, the CDR3 is TGTGCCAGCAGTACATCTTATCAGCCCCAGCATTTT. It specifies CASSTSYQPQHF.

This chain uses TRBV6-1 with TRBJ2-7; D gene ambiguous. The germline V gene has CDR1 MNHNS and CDR2 SASEGT. The CDR3 consists of 13 residues. V gave up 7 bases and J gave up 0 bases, with 10 bases separating them. The CDR3 region is CASTKGTSYEQYF. CDR3 nucleotides: TGTGCCAGCACCAAGGGTACCTCCTACGAGCAGTACTTC.

This clone was observed many times. CDR3 loop: CASSISWYEQYF. For the CDR3, the DNA is TGTGCCAGTAGTATTTCTTGGTACGAGCAGTACTTC. This rearrangement joins TRBV19 to TRBJ2-7; unclear D gene. The CDR3 consists of 12 residues. Germline V gives CDR1 LNHDA, CDR2 SQIVND (reference sequence). Trimming cost V 3 bases and J 4 bases, with 7 bases left between them. Together with reference TRBV19 and TRBJ2-7, the CDR3 gives the full variable domain: DGGITQSPKYLFRKEGQNVTLSCEQNLNHDAMYWYRQDPGQGLRLIYYSQIVNDFQKGDIAEGYSVSREKKESFPLTVTSAQKNPTAFYLCASSISWYEQYFGPGTRLTVT.

In this sample, this clone turned up many times. The chain employs TRBV20-1 and TRBJ2-7, with 7 bases fitting TRBD1. The CDR3 is 13 amino acids. Trimming cost V 3 bases and J 5 bases; bases outside gene matches: 7. Germline V gene lookup returns CDR1 DFQATT and CDR2 SNEGSKA (reference sequence). The CDR3 DNA reads TGCAGTGCTAGGGAGACAGGGAGAGACGAGCAGTACTTC. This sequence encodes CSARETGRDEQYF.

This clone was recorded at least ten times. V usage is TRBV7-6 and J usage is TRBJ2-3; TRBD2 matches 15 bases. Germline CDR1 SGHVS, CDR2 FNYEAQ. This CDR3 contains 18 residues. Trimming cost V 0 bases and J 7 bases; bases outside gene matches: 8. CDR3 protein: CASSLAGTSGRSSNTQYF. CDR3 DNA: TGTGCCAGCAGCTTAGCCGGGACTAGCGGGAGGTCGTCAAATACGCAGTATTTT.

At least ten counts were recorded for this clone. The sample holds other DNA sequences that translate to the same CDR3. The genes are TRBV20-1 and TRBJ1-5; D is perhaps TRBD1 (5 bases). Germline CDR1 is DFQATT and CDR2 is SNEGSKA (reference sequence). Trimming removed 5 bases from V and 3 bases from J, with 11 bases in between. The CDR3 contains 13 residues. This CDR3 reads CSASQGSNQPQHF. The CDR3 bases are TGCAGTGCTTCCCAGGGTTCCAATCAGCCCCAGCATTTT.

Remarks on this clone: Germline and junction disagree at one end, which may indicate a read error. The rearrangement uses TRBV9 and TRBJ2-3, with D perhaps matching TRBD1 or TRBD2 (6 bases each). The germline V gene encodes CDR1 SGDLS and CDR2 YYNGEE. The CDR3 has 16 amino acids. As DNA, the CDR3 is TGTGCCAGCAGCTGGAGGGGGAGGATACTCACAGATATGCAGTATTTT. Protein product: CASSWRGRILTDMQYF.